The rows below give T cell receptor beta chains drawn from one sample of a study of identifying expanded T cells in peripheral blood. The data were produced by immunoSEQ multiplex PCR, yet TCRdb's version contains in-frame clones alone and is incomplete. The table lists 85,000 to 100,000 clones, 70% to 90% of them singletons. Sequencing was done on a sample of blood. The receptors stem from a person aged 18 to 70 in good health. The CDR3 runs from the conserved cysteine through the conserved F or W. The D gene is left open where the match is weak. The size entry is marked missing in some rows and otherwise reads once, few, many or a size class.

v_call	d_call	j_call	clone_size	cdr3_aa	cdr3_nt
TRBV30	NA	TRBJ1-2	NA	CACSLRIGYTF	TGTGCCTGCTCCCTCCGGATCGGCTACACCTTC
TRBV28	NA	TRBJ2-7	NA	CASSPRVGSNYEQYF	TGTGCCAGCAGTCCGAGAGTGGGCTCCAACTACGAGCAGTACTTC
TRBV15	NA	TRBJ1-1	NA	CATTFGTEAFF	TGTGCCACCACCTTTGGGACTGAAGCTTTCTTT
TRBV9	TRBD2	TRBJ2-7	NA	CASSVGDSGTYEQYF	TGTGCCAGCAGCGTAGGGGATAGCGGGACCTACGAGCAGTACTTC
TRBV6-1	TRBD2	TRBJ2-7	medium-sized	CASSELAGGSYEQYF	TGTGCCAGCAGTGAACTAGCGGGAGGATCCTACGAGCAGTACTTC
TRBV27	NA	TRBJ2-6	NA	CASSSPSSGANVLTF	TGTGCCAGCAGTTCACCCTCCTCTGGGGCCAACGTCCTGACTTTC
TRBV5-5	NA	TRBJ1-5	NA	CASSSGMLNQPQHF	TGTGCCAGCAGCTCTGGGATGCTCAATCAGCCCCAGCATTTT
TRBV9	NA	TRBJ2-1	NA	CASSVRGGGGSSYNEQFF	TGTGCCAGCAGCGTACGGGGCGGTGGGGGCAGCTCCTACAATGAGCAGTTCTTC
TRBV2	TRBD2	TRBJ2-7	few	CASARGGYEQYF	TGTGCCAGCGCCCGGGGGGGCTACGAGCAGTACTTC
TRBV4-1	NA	TRBJ1-6	NA	CASSQEVFQGPLHF	TGCGCCAGCAGCCAAGAAGTTTTTCAGGGACCCCTCCACTTT
TRBV27	TRBD1	TRBJ1-5	NA	CASRDGTGADQPQHF	TGTGCCAGCAGGGACGGGACAGGGGCAGATCAGCCCCAGCATTTT
TRBV2	TRBD1	TRBJ2-7	NA	CASSGDSGEQYF	TGTGCCAGCAGTGGGGACAGTGGCGAGCAGTACTTC
TRBV6-1	TRBD2	TRBJ2-1	NA	CASSEASGGAYNEQFF	TGTGCCAGCAGTGAAGCTAGCGGGGGGGCCTACAATGAGCAGTTCTTC
TRBV10-3	TRBD1	TRBJ2-7	NA	CAISGVQGDEQYF	TGTGCCATCAGTGGAGTTCAGGGGGACGAGCAGTACTTC
TRBV7-9	NA	TRBJ1-1	NA	CASSLQGNTEAFF	TGTGCCAGCAGCTTACAGGGGAACACTGAAGCTTTCTTT
TRBV6-1	NA	TRBJ2-1	once	CASSGFSANEQFF	TGTGCCAGCAGTGGTTTCAGCGCAAATGAGCAGTTCTTC
TRBV6-5	NA	TRBJ1-1	NA	CASSYRDTEAFF	TGTGCCAGCAGTTACAGGGACACTGAAGCTTTCTTT
TRBV7-2	TRBD2	TRBJ2-1	NA	CASFSGPQLGGRKNEQFF	TGTGCCAGCTTTTCCGGCCCCCAACTTGGCGGGAGAAAGAATGAGCAGTTCTTC
TRBV5-1	NA	TRBJ1-5	NA	CASSLFHPYSNQPQHF	TGCGCCAGCAGCTTGTTTCACCCTTATAGCAATCAGCCCCAGCATTTT
TRBV27	TRBD1	TRBJ2-7	NA	CASSFSRDRASEQYF	TGTGCCAGCAGTTTTTCCCGGGACAGGGCGTCCGAGCAGTACTTC
TRBV27	TRBD2	TRBJ2-3	NA	CASSPLGAGGTDTQYF	TGTGCCAGCAGCCCCCTAGGGGCGGGGGGCACAGATACGCAGTATTTT
TRBV30	NA	TRBJ2-5	NA	CAWSGGAEQETQYF	TGTGCCTGGAGTGGCGGGGCGGAACAAGAGACCCAGTACTTC
TRBV5-6	TRBD2	TRBJ2-5	NA	CASSLGLAGGGTETQYF	TGTGCCAGCAGCTTGGGGTTAGCGGGAGGAGGCACAGAGACCCAGTACTTC
TRBV9	TRBD1	TRBJ1-2	NA	CASSVGQGWEGGYTF	TGTGCCAGCAGCGTGGGACAGGGATGGGAAGGGGGCTACACCTTC
TRBV30	TRBD2	TRBJ2-1	NA	CAWSSSGYSYNEQFF	TGTGCCTGGAGTTCTAGCGGGTACTCCTACAATGAGCAGTTCTTC
TRBV5-4	NA	TRBJ2-1	NA	CASSLEASSYNEQFF	TGTGCCAGCAGCTTGGAGGCTAGCAGCTACAATGAGCAGTTCTTC
TRBV5-1	NA	TRBJ2-4	NA	CASSFRSRGGNIQYF	TGCGCCAGCAGCTTTCGCAGCAGGGGCGGCAACATTCAGTACTTC
TRBV27	TRBD2	TRBJ2-7	NA	CASGLSGDRYEQYF	TGTGCCAGCGGGCTTAGCGGGGATCGGTACGAGCAGTACTTC
TRBV30	TRBD1	TRBJ2-1	NA	CAWSAGTGFYNEQFF	TGTGCCTGGAGTGCCGGGACAGGGTTCTACAATGAGCAGTTCTTC
TRBV10-3	NA	TRBJ1-5	NA	CAISGGDQPQHF	TGTGCCATCAGTGGAGGGGATCAGCCCCAGCATTTT
TRBV5-6	TRBD1	TRBJ1-4	NA	CASSFWTGLEKLFF	TGTGCCAGCAGCTTTTGGACAGGGTTGGAAAAACTGTTTTTT